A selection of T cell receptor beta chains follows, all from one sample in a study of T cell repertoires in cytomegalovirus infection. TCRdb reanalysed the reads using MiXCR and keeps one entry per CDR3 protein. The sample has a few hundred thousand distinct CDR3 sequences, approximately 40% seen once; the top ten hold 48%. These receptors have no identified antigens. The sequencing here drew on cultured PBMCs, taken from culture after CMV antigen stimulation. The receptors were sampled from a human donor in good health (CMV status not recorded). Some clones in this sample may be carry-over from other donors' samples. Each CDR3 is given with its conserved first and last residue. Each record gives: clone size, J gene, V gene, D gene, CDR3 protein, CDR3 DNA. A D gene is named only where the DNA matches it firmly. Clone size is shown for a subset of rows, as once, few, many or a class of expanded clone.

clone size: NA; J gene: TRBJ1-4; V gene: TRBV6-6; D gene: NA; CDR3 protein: CASSYAGNEKLFF; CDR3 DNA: TGTGCCAGCAGTTACGCAGGGAATGAAAAACTGTTTTTT
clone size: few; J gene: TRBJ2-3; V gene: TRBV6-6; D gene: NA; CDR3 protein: CASRLDTQYF; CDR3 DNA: TGTGCCAGCAGGCTAGATACGCAGTATTTT
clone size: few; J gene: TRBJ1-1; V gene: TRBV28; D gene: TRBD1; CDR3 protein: CASSPGGSWGGTTEAFF; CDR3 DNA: TGTGCCAGCAGTCCAGGGGGCAGCTGGGGTGGGACCACTGAAGCTTTCTTT
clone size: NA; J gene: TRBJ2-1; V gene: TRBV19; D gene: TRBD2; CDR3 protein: CASSDWLAGHNEQFF; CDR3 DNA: TGTGCCAGTAGTGATTGGCTAGCGGGGCACAATGAGCAGTTCTTC
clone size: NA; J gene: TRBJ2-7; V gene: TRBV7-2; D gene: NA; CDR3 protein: CAIRDGRSYEQYF; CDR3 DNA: TGTGCCATTCGGGACGGACGCTCCTACGAGCAGTACTTC
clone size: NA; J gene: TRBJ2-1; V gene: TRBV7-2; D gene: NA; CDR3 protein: CASSRGFYNEQFF; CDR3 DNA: TGTGCCAGCAGCCGAGGATTTTACAATGAGCAGTTCTTC
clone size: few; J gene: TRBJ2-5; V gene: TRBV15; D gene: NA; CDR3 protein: CATSRGGEGETQYF; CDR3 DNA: TGTGCCACCAGCAGAGGAGGGGAAGGAGAGACCCAGTACTTC
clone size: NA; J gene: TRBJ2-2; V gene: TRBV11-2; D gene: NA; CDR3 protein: CASRQGSRTGELFF; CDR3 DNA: TGTGCCAGCAGGCAAGGATCGCGCACCGGGGAGCTGTTTTTT
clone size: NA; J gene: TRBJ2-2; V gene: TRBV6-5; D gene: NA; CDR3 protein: CASSYEHSATGELFF; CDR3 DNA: TGTGCCAGCAGTTACGAACATAGTGCGACCGGGGAGCTGTTTTTT
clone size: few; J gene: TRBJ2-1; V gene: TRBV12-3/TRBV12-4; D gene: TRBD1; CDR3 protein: CASSWLRDRGQGEQFF; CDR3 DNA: TGTGCCAGCAGTTGGCTCCGAGACAGGGGGCAAGGTGAGCAGTTCTTC
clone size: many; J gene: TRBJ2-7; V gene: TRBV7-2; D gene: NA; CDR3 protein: CASSLGGQSYEQYF; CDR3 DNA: TGTGCCAGCAGCTTAGGTGGGCAGAGCTACGAGCAGTACTTC
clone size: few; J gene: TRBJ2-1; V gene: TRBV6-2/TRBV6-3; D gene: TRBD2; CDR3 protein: CASSYLAGDNEQFF; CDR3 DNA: TGTGCCAGCAGTTATCTAGCGGGGGACAATGAGCAGTTCTTC
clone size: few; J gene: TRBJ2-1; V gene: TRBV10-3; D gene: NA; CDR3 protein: CAISDRSVSSYNEQFF; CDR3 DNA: TGTGCCATCAGTGACCGAAGCGTGAGCTCCTACAATGAGCAGTTCTTC
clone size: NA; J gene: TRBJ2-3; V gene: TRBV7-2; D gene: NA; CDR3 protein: CASSVLTGDTQYF; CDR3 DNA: TGTGCCAGCAGCGTCCTAACGGGCGATACGCAGTATTTT
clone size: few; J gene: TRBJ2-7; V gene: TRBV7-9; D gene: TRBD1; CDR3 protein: CASSLGGDRGNEQYF; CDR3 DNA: TGTGCCAGCAGCTTAGGAGGGGACAGGGGTAACGAGCAGTACTTC
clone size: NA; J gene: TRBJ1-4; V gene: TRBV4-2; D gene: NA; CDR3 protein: CASSQRLTGSNEKLFF; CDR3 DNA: TGTGCCAGCAGCCAACGATTGACAGGTTCTAATGAAAAACTGTTTTTT
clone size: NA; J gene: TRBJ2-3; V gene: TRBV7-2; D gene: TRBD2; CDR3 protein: CASSQSGRAGNTQYF; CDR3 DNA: TGTGCCAGCAGCCAAAGCGGGAGGGCCGGAAATACGCAGTATTTT
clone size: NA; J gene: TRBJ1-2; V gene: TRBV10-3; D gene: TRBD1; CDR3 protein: CAISDRGHRVTGGYTF; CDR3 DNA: TGTGCCATCAGCGACAGGGGGCATAGGGTAACGGGTGGCTACACCTTC
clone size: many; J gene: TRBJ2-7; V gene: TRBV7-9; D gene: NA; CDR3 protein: CASSSQVTYEQYF; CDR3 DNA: TGTGCCAGCAGCTCGCAGGTGACCTACGAGCAGTACTTC
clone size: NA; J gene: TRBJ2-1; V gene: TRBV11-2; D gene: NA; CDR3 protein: CASSLIGDIEQFF; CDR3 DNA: TGTGCCAGCAGCTTAATAGGGGACATCGAGCAGTTCTTC
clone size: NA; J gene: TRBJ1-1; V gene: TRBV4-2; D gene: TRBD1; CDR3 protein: CASSKRLGQGAVTEAFF; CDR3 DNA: TGTGCCAGCAGCAAGAGGTTGGGACAGGGGGCGGTAACTGAAGCTTTCTTT
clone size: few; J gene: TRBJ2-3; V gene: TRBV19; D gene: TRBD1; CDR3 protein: CASSIFPLGQGPDTQYF; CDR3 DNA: TGTGCCAGTAGTATATTCCCCCTCGGACAGGGCCCAGATACGCAGTATTTT
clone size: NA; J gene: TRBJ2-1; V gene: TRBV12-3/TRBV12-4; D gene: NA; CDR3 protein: CASSLRSTSYNEQFF; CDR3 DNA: TGTGCCAGCAGTTTGCGGAGTACCTCCTACAATGAGCAGTTCTTC
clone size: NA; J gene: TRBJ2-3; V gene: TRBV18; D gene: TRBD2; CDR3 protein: CASHQGLAGWYTDTQYF; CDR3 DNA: TGTGCCAGCCACCAGGGACTAGCGGGATGGTACACAGATACGCAGTATTTT
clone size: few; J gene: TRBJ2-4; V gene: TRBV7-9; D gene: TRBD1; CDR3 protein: CASSTLPVDRSAKNIQYF; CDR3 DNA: TGTGCCAGCAGCACACTCCCTGTGGACAGGTCGGCCAAAAACATTCAGTACTTC
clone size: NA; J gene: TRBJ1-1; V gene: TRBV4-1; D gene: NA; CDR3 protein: CASSQEWTAETEAFF; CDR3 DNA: TGCGCCAGCAGCCAAGAATGGACAGCGGAGACTGAAGCTTTCTTT
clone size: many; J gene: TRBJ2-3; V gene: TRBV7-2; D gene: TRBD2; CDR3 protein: CASSLSGGTQYF; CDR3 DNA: TGTGCCAGCAGCCTTAGCGGGGGTACGCAGTATTTT
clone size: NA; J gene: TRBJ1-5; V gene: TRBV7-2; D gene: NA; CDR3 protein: CASSLTFNQPQHF; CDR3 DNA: TGTGCCAGCAGCTTAACGTTCAATCAGCCCCAGCATTTT
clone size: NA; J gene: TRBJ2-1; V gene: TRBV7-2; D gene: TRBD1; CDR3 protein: CASSAGQGLEQFF; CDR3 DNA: TGTGCCAGCAGCGCTGGACAGGGTCTTGAGCAGTTCTTC
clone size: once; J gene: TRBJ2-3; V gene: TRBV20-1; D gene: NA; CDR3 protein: CSARDRWSGRTDTQYF; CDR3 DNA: TGCAGTGCTAGAGATCGCTGGAGTGGGCGCACAGATACGCAGTATTTT
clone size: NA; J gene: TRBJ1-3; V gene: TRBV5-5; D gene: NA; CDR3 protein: CASSADGFDSGNTIYF; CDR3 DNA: TGTGCCAGCAGCGCCGACGGATTCGACTCTGGAAACACCATATATTTT
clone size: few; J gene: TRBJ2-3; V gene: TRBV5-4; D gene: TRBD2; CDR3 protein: CASSFTSGGATDTQYF; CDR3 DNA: TGTGCCAGCAGCTTTACTAGCGGGGGGGCTACAGATACGCAGTATTTT
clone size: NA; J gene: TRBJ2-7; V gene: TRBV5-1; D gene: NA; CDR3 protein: CASRRSGTYEQYF; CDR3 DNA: TGCGCCAGCAGACGTAGCGGTACCTACGAGCAGTACTTC
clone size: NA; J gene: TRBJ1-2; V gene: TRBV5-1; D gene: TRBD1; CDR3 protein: CASSLSGGTALYGYTF; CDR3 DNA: TGCGCCAGCAGCTTGTCGGGAGGGACAGCCCTCTATGGCTACACCTTC
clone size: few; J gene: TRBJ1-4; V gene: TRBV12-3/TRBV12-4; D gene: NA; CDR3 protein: CASSPWGGYNEKLFF; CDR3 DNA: TGTGCCAGCAGTCCGTGGGGGGGATATAATGAAAAACTGTTTTTT
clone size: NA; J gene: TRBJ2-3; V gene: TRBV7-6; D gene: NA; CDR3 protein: CASSLSSGRYTSTDTQYF; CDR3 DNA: TGTGCCAGCAGCTTAAGTAGCGGACGTTACACTAGCACAGATACGCAGTATTTT
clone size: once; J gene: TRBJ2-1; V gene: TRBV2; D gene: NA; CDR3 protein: CASTTDLNEQFF; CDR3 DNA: TGTGCCAGCACAACGGATCTGAATGAGCAGTTCTTC
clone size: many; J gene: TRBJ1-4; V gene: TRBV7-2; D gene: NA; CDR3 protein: CASSSGTSATNEKLFF; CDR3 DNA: TGTGCCAGCAGCTCGGGGACGTCAGCGACTAATGAAAAACTGTTTTTT
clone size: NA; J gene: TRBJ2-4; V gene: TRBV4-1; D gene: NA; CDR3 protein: CASSQVTGKNIQYF; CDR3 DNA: TGCGCCAGCAGCCAAGTGACGGGCAAAAACATTCAGTACTTC
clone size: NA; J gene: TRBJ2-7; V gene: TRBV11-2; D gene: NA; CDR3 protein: CASSLRLGRGEQYF; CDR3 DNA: TGTGCCAGCAGCTTAAGGCTCGGGCGCGGGGAGCAGTACTTC
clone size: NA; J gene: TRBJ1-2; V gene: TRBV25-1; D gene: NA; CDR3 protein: CASSGQGPNYGYTF; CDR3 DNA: TGTGCCAGCAGTGGCCAGGGACCGAACTATGGCTACACCTTC
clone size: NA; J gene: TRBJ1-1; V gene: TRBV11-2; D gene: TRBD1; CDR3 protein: CASSLGVGQGGNTEAFF; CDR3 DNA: TGTGCCAGCAGCTTAGGAGTGGGACAGGGTGGGAACACTGAAGCTTTCTTT
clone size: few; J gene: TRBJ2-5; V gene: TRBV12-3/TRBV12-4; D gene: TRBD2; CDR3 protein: CASSWFRAGAEETQYF; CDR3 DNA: TGTGCCAGCAGTTGGTTCCGAGCGGGAGCGGAAGAGACCCAGTACTTC
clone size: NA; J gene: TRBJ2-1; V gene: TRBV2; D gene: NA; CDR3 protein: CASSGTRGKGNEQFF; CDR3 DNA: TGTGCCAGCAGTGGGACGAGGGGGAAGGGGAATGAGCAGTTCTTC
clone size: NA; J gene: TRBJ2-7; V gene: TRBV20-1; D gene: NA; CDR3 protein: CSAREWRGEQYF; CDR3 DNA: TGCAGTGCTAGAGAGTGGAGAGGAGAGCAGTACTTC
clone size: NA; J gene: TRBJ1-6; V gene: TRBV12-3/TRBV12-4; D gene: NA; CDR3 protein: CASRDDPPSPLHF; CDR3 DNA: TGTGCCAGCAGAGATGACCCCCCTTCACCCCTCCACTTT
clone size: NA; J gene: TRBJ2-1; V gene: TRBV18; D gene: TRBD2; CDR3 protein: CASSPLAGSSYNEQFF; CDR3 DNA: TGTGCCAGCTCACCTCTAGCGGGAAGCTCCTACAATGAGCAGTTCTTC
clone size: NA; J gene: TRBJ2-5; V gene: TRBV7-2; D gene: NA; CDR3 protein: CASKIMTTQYF; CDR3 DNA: TGTGCCAGCAAGATTATGACGACCCAGTACTTC
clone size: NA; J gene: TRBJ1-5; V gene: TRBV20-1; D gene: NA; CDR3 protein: CSAPGRSNQPQHF; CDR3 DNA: TGCAGTGCCCCCGGACGGTCGAATCAGCCCCAGCATTTT